These 23 T cell receptor beta chains were sequenced from one sample in a study of T cell clonality in common variable immunodeficiency. Assay used: immunoSEQ multiplex PCR; TCRdb lists only in-frame clones, some missing. This sample has about 52,000 clones, each found more than once. The sequenced material came from peripheral blood mononuclear cells. Receptor source: a person aged 18-69 years in good health.

In regard to this clone: The CDR3 end lies 3 residues beyond the end of the read and is filled in from the germline J gene. The genes are TRBV20-1 and TRBJ2-3; 14 bases match TRBD2. CDR1 and CDR2 from the germline V gene are DFQATT and SNEGSKA (reference sequence). The CDR3 runs to 14 residues. The ends lost 6 bases at V and 5 bases at J; junction bases unmatched: 4. CDR3 sequence: CSAPTSGGVDTQYF. CDR3 DNA (partial): TGCAGTGCCCCGACTAGCGGGGGGGTAGATACG.

This clone was detected many times. The read comes to an end 3 residues before the CDR3 does, leaving the germline J gene to fill in the end. This chain links TRBV18 with TRBJ1-1, with TRBD1 matching 11 bases. The junction had 1 base not matched to a gene; V was cut back by 3 bases and J by 4 bases. The CDR3 spans 14 residues. Germline CDR1 KGHSH, CDR2 LQKENI. CDR3 DNA, as far as it was read: TGTGCCAGCTCACCCGGGACAGGGGGCACTGAA. It encodes CASSPGTGGTE. The CDR3, in full, reads CASSPGTGGTEAFF.

This clone has ten or more counts. With the read ending 3 residues before the CDR3 end, the germline J gene is used to fill in that end. The J gene is TRBJ1-1, the V gene TRBV5-1, with a possible D match to TRBD1 (5 bases). Germline V gene lookup returns CDR1 SGHRS and CDR2 YFSETQ. CDR3 size: 13 residues. CDR3 DNA (partial): TGCGCCAGCAGCCCCGAGGGGAATCCGAAA. It yields the protein CASSPEGNPK. The whole CDR3 protein reads CASSPEGNPKAFF.

The sample holds a few counts of this clone. The read terminates 3 residues ahead of where the CDR3 ends, so the germline J gene completes it. The V gene is TRBV5-6, the J gene TRBJ2-7, with D uncertain. The CDR3 spans 11 residues. Trimming left V 2 bases short and J 5 bases short, with 5 bases between. The germline gives CDR1 SGHDT, CDR2 YYEEEE. Incomplete CDR3 DNA: TGTGCCAGCAGCTTTTACAACGAG. Amino acids: CASSFYNE. The whole CDR3 region reads CASSFYNEQYF.

This clone was counted many times. CDR3 bases read: TGTGCCACCAGCAGAGAAACATATTCCTACGAG. Translated: CATSRETYSYE. The full CDR3 is CATSRETYSYEQYF. This chain joins TRBV15 and TRBJ2-7; no clear D gene. The read is 3 residues too short to cover the CDR3 end, so that end is filled in from the germline J gene. There are 14 residues in the CDR3. Trimming took off 0 bases at V and 1 base at J, with 7 bases between the two ends. Germline loops: CDR1 LNHNV, CDR2 YYDKDF (reference sequence). Variable domain in full (rest from reference TRBV15 and TRBJ2-7): DAMVIQNPRYQVTQFGKPVTLSCSQTLNHNVMYWYQQKSSQAPKLLFHYYDKDFNNEADTPDNFQSRRPNTSFCFLDIRSPGLGDTAMYLCATSRETYSYEQYFGPGTRLTVT.

This clone was detected ten times or more. The read ends 3 residues shy of where the CDR3 ends; the end is completed using the germline J gene. J is TRBJ2-6 and V is TRBV18; no clear D. CDR1 is KGHSH, CDR2 LQKENI, per germline. This CDR3 contains 16 residues. V lost 2 bases and J 4 bases, leaving 12 bases between the germline ends. CDR3 residues: CASSPTQATGANVLTF. The covered CDR3 bases are TGTGCCAGCTCACCAACGCAGGCAACAGGGGCCAACGTC.

This clone was observed a few times. The read comes to an end 3 residues before the CDR3 does, leaving the germline J gene to fill in the end. V and J are TRBV30 and TRBJ2-1; TRBD2 agrees at 7 bases. Trimming removed 2 bases from V and 5 bases from J; junction bases left unmatched: 6. This CDR3 has 14 amino acids. Germline assignment: CDR1 GTSNPN and CDR2 SVGIG (reference sequence). Here the CDR3 reads CAWSWSGIDNEQFF. The sequenced part of the CDR3 DNA is TGTGCCTGGAGTTGGAGCGGGATCGACAATGAG.

The sample holds many counts of this clone. The read finishes 3 residues shy of the CDR3 end, and the germline J gene is used to complete it. J is TRBJ2-7 and V is TRBV5-1; D remains ambiguous. Germline CDR1 is SGHRS and CDR2 is YFSETQ. Trimming removed 0 bases at V and 2 bases at J, with 12 bases between. CDR3 size: 15 residues. The sequenced part of the CDR3 DNA is TGCGCCAGCAGCTTGGGAGCGCAGTGGACCTACGAG. Residues: CASSLGAQWTYE. The full CDR3 protein reads CASSLGAQWTYEQYF.

In its sample, this clone was seen many times. The observed sequence ends 3 residues before the CDR3 terminus, with the missing tail filled in from the germline J gene. The gene calls are TRBV5-1 and TRBJ1-3; D is perhaps TRBD1 (6 bases). Germline loops: CDR1 SGHRS, CDR2 YFSETQ. The CDR3 sequence is 16 residues long. Trimming removed 0 bases from V and 0 bases from J, with 10 bases in between. CDR3 DNA, as far as it was read: TGCGCCAGCAGCTTGGTGTCAGGGGTCTCTGGAAACACC. Its translation: CASSLVSGVSGNT. The whole CDR3 protein reads CASSLVSGVSGNTIYF.

This clone was counted a few times. Sequencing ends 3 residues short of the CDR3 end; the germline J gene provides the rest. This chain links TRBV11-2 with TRBJ2-1, with D unresolved. V lost 4 bases and J lost 6, with 13 bases in between. From germline, CDR1 is SGHAT and CDR2 FQNNGV. The CDR3 sequence is 14 residues long. The CDR3 sequence is CASSSTRRPNEQFF. Incomplete CDR3 DNA: TGTGCCAGCAGCTCGACCAGGCGACCCAATGAG.

Turning to this clone: The observed sequence ends 3 residues before the CDR3 terminus, with the missing tail filled in from the germline J gene. V is TRBV5-4 and J is TRBJ2-1, with 7 bases fitting TRBD1. Germline assignment: CDR1 SGHNT and CDR2 YYREEE (reference sequence). Trimming cost V 9 bases and J 4 bases; bases outside gene matches: 13. The CDR3 totals 15 residues. The CDR3 here is CATFELRQGYNEQFF. Incomplete CDR3 DNA: TGTGCCACCTTTGAGCTCCGACAGGGATACAATGAG.

This clone was recorded many times. The CDR3 end is not reached by the read, which stops 3 residues before it; the germline J gene fills it in. The chain joins TRBV20-1 to TRBJ2-7, with 10 bases that match TRBD1. Trimming removed 2 bases from V and 1 base from J; junction bases left unmatched: 2. The germline CDR1 and CDR2 sequences are DFQATT and SNEGSKA (reference sequence). The CDR3 is 14 residues long. The CDR3: CSARPGQGSYEQYF. The covered CDR3 bases are TGCAGTGCTAGACCGGGACAGGGGTCCTACGAG.

This clone was seen ten or more times. From the germline J gene comes the end of the CDR3, since the read stops 3 residues before it. V usage is TRBV20-1 and J usage is TRBJ1-4; maybe TRBD1 (5 bases). CDR1 is DFQATT, CDR2 SNEGSKA, per germline (reference sequence). CDR3 size: 13 residues. The CDR3 reads CSAPGTSSKGLFF. The CDR3 DNA, read in part, is TGCAGTGCCCCAGGGACTAGCTCGAAAGGA.

This clone was observed at least ten times. The missing CDR3 end, 3 residues past where the read stops, is filled in from the germline J gene. The chain carries TRBV7-8 and TRBJ2-1; 12 bases fit TRBD2. Trimming took 1 base from V and 5 from J; bases not matched to a gene: 9. The CDR3 loop spans 18 amino acids. CDR1 and CDR2 from the germline V gene are SGHVS and FQNEAQ. This chain's CDR3 is CASSLGLTGLAGNNEQFF. The part of the CDR3 DNA that was read is TGTGCCAGCAGCTTAGGTCTCACTGGACTAGCGGGGAACAATGAG. Complete variable domain (other parts from reference TRBV7-8 and TRBJ2-1): GAGVSQSPRYKVAKRGQDVALRCDPISGHVSLFWYQQALGQGPEFLTYFQNEAQLDKSGLPSDRFFAERPEGSVSTLKIQRTQQEDSAVYLCASSLGLTGLAGNNEQFFGPGTRLTVL.

This clone has ten or more counts. The read ends 3 residues early relative to the CDR3; the germline J gene fills the gap. The rearrangement uses TRBV7-6 and TRBJ2-5, with 7 bases aligning to TRBD1. CDR1 SGHVS and CDR2 FNYEAQ come from the germline V gene. The CDR3 loop spans 17 amino acids. V shed 3 bases, J shed 6 bases, and the junction held 16 bases outside the gene matches. CDR3: CASSFSSSGTVYKTQYF. Partial CDR3 DNA: TGTGCCAGCAGCTTCTCCTCCTCCGGGACAGTTTACAAGACC.

This clone was counted between two and nine times. CDR3 bases read: TGCGCCAGCAGTCCGGGACAGGGAGTAGGG. It translates to CASSPGQGVG. The CDR3 in full is CASSPGQGVGAFF. The chain employs TRBV23-1 and TRBJ1-1; TRBD1 matches at 9 bases. The read comes to an end 3 residues before the CDR3 does, leaving the germline J gene to fill in the end. TRBV23-1 is sorted into the ORF group, with uncertain function. The CDR3 length is 13 residues.

Only a few counts were recorded for this clone. The read gets to within 3 residues of the CDR3 end, and the germline J gene fills in the rest. V is TRBV18 and J is TRBJ2-7; 12 positions agree with TRBD2. The length of the CDR3 is 21 residues. Germline assignment: CDR1 KGHSH and CDR2 LQKENI. Unmatched junction bases numbered 23, after V lost 6 bases and J lost 2 bases. Incomplete CDR3 DNA: TGTGCCAGCTCCCGGGGCGTGGGTGTCGGGACTAGCGGGTTCCGCGCCTACGAG. As protein: CASSRGVGVGTSGFRAYE. The entire CDR3 protein reads CASSRGVGVGTSGFRAYEQYF.

This clone was seen at least ten times. The read comes to an end 3 residues before the CDR3 does, leaving the germline J gene to fill in the end. The rearrangement links TRBV6-2 or TRBV6-3 to TRBJ2-3; the match to TRBD2 covers 14 bases. Per germline, CDR1 MNHEY and CDR2 SVGEGT. J gave up 0 bases and V 8 bases, and 7 bases lay outside the gene matches. The CDR3 runs to 17 residues. The CDR3 DNA, read in part, is TGTGCCAGCGACGGACTAGCGGGGGGACTTAGCACAGATACG. It specifies CASDGLAGGLSTDT. The CDR3 as a whole reads CASDGLAGGLSTDTQYF.

Ten or more counts support this clone. The read gets to within 3 residues of the CDR3 end, and the germline J gene fills in the rest. The chain combines TRBV20-1 with TRBJ2-3; D unresolved. This CDR3 has 14 amino acids. From germline, CDR1 is DFQATT and CDR2 SNEGSKA (reference sequence). CDR3 DNA (partial): TGCAGTGCTAGATCAGAGTTGGGCCCGAAAACG. It yields the protein CSARSELGPKT. The CDR3 reads in full as CSARSELGPKTQYF.

There are many counts of this clone. The read comes to an end 3 residues before the CDR3 does, leaving the germline J gene to fill in the end. The rearrangement links TRBV10-1 to TRBJ2-3; 7 positions agree with TRBD1. The V gene's germline CDR1 is WNHNN and CDR2 SYGVQD (reference sequence). The CDR3 runs 15 residues. V was pared by 7 bases and J by 1 base, with 8 bases of the junction left unmatched. The CDR3: CASTTGVSGTDTQYF. CDR3 DNA, as far as it was read: TGCGCCAGCACCACAGGGGTGTCAGGCACAGATACG.

This clone was counted many times. The read falls 3 residues short of the CDR3 end, and the missing part is taken from the germline J gene. The gene calls are TRBV11-2 and TRBJ2-2; D is possibly TRBD1 (5 bases). V was cut by 5 bases and J by 6 bases, with 13 bases left in between. The CDR3 sequence is 14 residues long. CDR1 and CDR2 (germline): SGHAT, FQNNGV. The covered CDR3 bases are TGTGCCAGCAGCCCACAGGCGGAATCCGGGGAG. This codes for CASSPQAESGE. The complete CDR3 protein is CASSPQAESGELFF. Supplemented by reference TRBV11-2 and TRBJ2-2, the full variable domain reads EAGVAQSPRYKIIEKRQSVAFWCNPISGHATLYWYQQILGQGPKLLIQFQNNGVVDDSQLPKDRFSAERLKGVDSTLKIQPAKLEDSAVYLCASSPQAESGELFFGEGSRLTVL.

Of note for this clone: The read is 3 residues too short to cover the CDR3 end, so that end is filled in from the germline J gene. The gene calls are TRBV2 and TRBJ2-3; no definite D call. V lost 8 bases to trimming and J lost 8 bases, with 11 bases between them. Germline values: CDR1 SNHLY, CDR2 FYNNEI. This CDR3 comprises 11 residues. Partial CDR3 DNA: TGTGCCAGCCGGATTCAGGCTACG. This translates into CASRIQAT. The whole CDR3 is CASRIQATQYF.

This clone came up many times. The sequenced fragment ends 3 residues before the CDR3 boundary, so the rest is inferred from the germline J gene. This chain joins TRBV11-2 and TRBJ2-5; 11 bases match TRBD1. The CDR3 contains 14 residues. Germline V gene lookup returns CDR1 SGHAT and CDR2 FQNNGV. V gave up 6 bases and J gave up 7 bases; unmatched junction bases: 7. The CDR3 bases that were read are TGTGCCAGCAGTTCCGGGACAGGGGGACTGACC. It is translated as CASSSGTGGLT. The entire CDR3 is CASSSGTGGLTQYF.